The clone carrying this T cell receptor (beta chain) was counted between two and nine times. Its antigen is as yet unknown. Per the germline V gene, CDR1 is DFQATT and CDR2 is SNEGSKA (reference sequence). This CDR3 has 15 amino acids. V lost 6 bases to trimming and J lost 0 bases, with 16 bases between them. The sample comes from a study of vaccination and CD4 T cells after COVID-19. Treatment noted: approximately 9-day PBMC culture with coronavirus spike peptide pools or control peptides (ViraFEST assay). Sequenced with the Oncomine TCR Beta short-read assay was DNA taken from cultured CD4+ T cells. Each CDR3 protein is one row after TCRdb ran MiXCR on the PCR reads. The sample carries about 20,000 distinct CDR3 sequences, approximately 57% recorded once. Study findings and constraints: Early post-infection timepoints were not included, and relatively few convalescent patients were studied.

This sequence joins TRBV20-1 and TRBJ2-3; weak D call: TRBD2 (5 bases). Here the sequenced sample was CD4+ T cells from blood, cultured in vitro, taken before SARS-CoV-2 vaccination. This TCR was recovered from a human donor who had recovered from COVID-19. CDR3 DNA sequence: TGCAGTGCCCCCCCCCTCGGGGAGAGCACAGATACGCAGTATTTT. Amino acid sequence: CSAPPLGESTDTQYF.